This T cell receptor beta chain was retrieved from a study of cytotoxic CD8 clonotypes in ibrutinib-treated CLL. Overall study context: Mean values per sample were some 250,000 productive templates and more than 90,000 productive rearrangements. Study outcomes and limitations: Whereas clonality rose at ibrutinib response, it declined toward baseline at progression. Circulating CD8+ T-cell counts were tracked by baseline clonality, which exceeded that of age-matched healthy donors. Public clonotypes (which were uncommon) either contracted or remained stable on treatment.

The CDR3 spans 20 residues. CDR1 is SGDLS and CDR2 is YYNGEE in the germline V gene. Between the trimmed V and J ends, which lost 0 bases and 4 bases, there was a span of 28 bases. To note about this clone: The antigen is undetermined.

TCRdb's copy holds only in-frame clones and misses some; the assay was immunoSEQ multiplex PCR. The sample carries some 200,000 clones, about four fifths recorded once. The rearrangement uses TRBV9 and TRBJ2-5; D unresolved. The TCR comes from a human donor with chronic lymphocytic leukemia. Sequencing used PBMCs, obtained after 12 months of ibrutinib treatment. In DNA, the CDR3 is TGTGCCAGCAGCGTAGGTGGGCCCTCCGACCCCCCGAGGCAAAGAGAGACCCAGTACTTC. It specifies CASSVGGPSDPPRQRETQYF.